This entry lists 16 T cell receptor beta chains sequenced from one sample in a study of PD-1 blockade in classical Hodgkin lymphoma. Each patient experienced a relapse that followed autologous stem cell transplantation, and brentuximab vedotin exposure varied. The method was immunoSEQ multiplex PCR; TCRdb's version includes in-frame clones alone and lacks a portion of them. The sample contains 57,000 or so clones, about 87% of which appear only once. The sequencing used peripheral blood mononuclear cells (PBMCs), collected at baseline. All receptors come from a human donor with classical Hodgkin lymphoma.

This chain joins TRBV6-4 and TRBJ2-1, with 7 bases aligning to TRBD1. From germline, CDR1 is MRHNA and CDR2 SNTAGT. This CDR3 region has 14 residues. The V gene end was trimmed by 6 bases and the J gene end by 8 bases; junction bases not matched to a gene: 10. CDR3: CASSPTGTQDEQFF. CDR3 DNA: TGTGCCAGCAGCCCGACAGGGACCCAGGATGAGCAGTTCTTC.

This sequence joins TRBV10-3 and TRBJ1-6, with D possibly TRBD1 on 6 matching bases. Germline assignment: CDR1 ENHRY and CDR2 SYGVKD. The V and J ends lost 0 bases and 6 bases respectively, with 9 bases between them. The CDR3 extends over 15 amino acids. As DNA, the CDR3 is TGTGCCATCAGTGAGTCGGGACACTCTAATTCACCCCTCCACTTT. This gives the protein CAISESGHSNSPLHF.

A single count supports this clone. This chain uses TRBV11-2 with TRBJ2-7; the match to TRBD1 covers 8 bases. The CDR3 is 15 amino acids. Germline loops: CDR1 SGHAT, CDR2 FQNNGV. The J segment lost 5 bases and the V segment lost 0 bases, leaving 6 bases of the junction unmatched. The CDR3 region is CASSLDWGQAHEQYF. CDR3 in DNA: TGTGCCAGCAGCTTAGACTGGGGACAGGCCCACGAGCAGTACTTC.

CDR3 sequence reads: CASSTGGGNEQFF. DNA of the CDR3: TGCGCCAGCAGCACGGGAGGGGGTAATGAGCAGTTCTTC. The V gene is TRBV5-1, the J gene TRBJ2-1, with TRBD2 matching over 8 bases. V shed 4 bases and J 7 bases; nucleotides not matched to a gene: 4. The CDR3 runs to 13 residues. Germline assignment: CDR1 SGHRS and CDR2 YFSETQ.

This sequence joins TRBV7-9 and TRBJ2-5; a weak D match, TRBD2 (5 bases). The CDR3 is 15 residues long. The germline V gene has CDR1 SEHNR and CDR2 FQNEAQ (reference sequence). V lost 5 bases and J 3 bases, leaving 16 bases between the germline ends. Here the CDR3 reads CASSPIEGRKETQYF. CDR3 sequence (DNA): TGTGCCAGCAGCCCCATCGAGGGTCGAAAAGAGACCCAGTACTTC.

The chain uses TRBV18 and TRBJ2-7; 16 bases agree with TRBD2. Germline CDR1 KGHSH, CDR2 LQKENI. This CDR3 comprises 16 residues. J lost 6 bases, V lost 5 bases, and 7 bases had no gene match. The CDR3 region has the DNA TGTGCCAGCTCAACGGGACTAGCGGGGGGGCCTTTCGAGCAGTACTTC. It specifies CASSTGLAGGPFEQYF.

The chain uses TRBV28 and TRBJ1-1; TRBD1 is a possible D gene (6 bases). CDR3 length equals 14 residues. Trimming took off 6 bases at V and 3 bases at J, with 14 bases between the two ends. The V gene's germline CDR1 is MDHEN and CDR2 SYDVKM. The CDR3 loop reads CASRLPGTHTEAFF. CDR3 DNA sequence: TGTGCCAGCAGGCTACCCGGGACACACACTGAAGCTTTCTTT.

The CDR3 DNA sequence: TGTGCCAGCAGTTTGTGGAAAGGTGGGGAGCAGTTCTTC. This translates into CASSLWKGGEQFF. V and J are TRBV28 and TRBJ2-1; D is undetermined. The CDR3 is 13 residues long. Germline CDR1 is MDHEN and CDR2 is SYDVKM. The V end lost 3 bases, the J end lost 10 bases, and 13 bases lay between the germline ends.

Notes on this clone: This is likely an artifact of a read error, given a far larger clone one base away. The V call is TRBV5-6, the J call TRBJ2-4; 7 nucleotides agree with TRBD1. V shed 4 bases and J 9 bases; nucleotides not matched to a gene: 10. CDR1 is SGHDT, CDR2 YYEEEE, per germline. This CDR3 has 14 residues. The DNA for the CDR3 is TGTGCCAGCAGCGGACCGGGACAGCTACCCATTCAGTACTTC. This translates into CASSGPGQLPIQYF. Variable domain in full (rest from reference TRBV5-6 and TRBJ2-4): DAGVTQSPTHLIKTRGQQVTLRCSPKSGHDTVSWYQQALGQGPQFIFQYYEEEERQRGNFPDRFSGHQFPNYSSELNVNALLLGDSALYLCASSGPGQLPIQYFGAGTRLSVL.

The chain links TRBV9 to TRBJ2-7; 9 bases agree with TRBD1. J lost 2 bases, V lost 4 bases, and 7 bases had no gene match. The CDR3 contains 15 residues. CDR1 and CDR2 (germline): SGDLS, YYNGEE. This chain's CDR3 is CASSPRTGATYEQYF. The CDR3, as DNA: TGTGCCAGCAGCCCGCGGACAGGGGCCACCTACGAGCAGTACTTC.

The chain joins TRBV27 to TRBJ1-1; tentatively, D is TRBD1 (6 bases). The CDR3 contains 13 residues. The germline V and J ends were trimmed by 4 bases and 7 bases, with 13 bases remaining between them. Germline CDR1 MNHEY, CDR2 SMNVEV (reference sequence). The CDR3 DNA reads TGTGCCAGCAGTTCCCTGGACAGCGATGAAGCTTTCTTT. Protein product: CASSSLDSDEAFF.

The chain employs TRBV11-2 and TRBJ2-7, with D perhaps TRBD2 (5 bases). The V gene's germline CDR1 is SGHAT and CDR2 FQNNGV. This CDR3 comprises 15 residues. The V end was cut by 5 bases, the J end by 0 bases, with 14 bases between. CDR3 in DNA: TGTGCCAGCAGCGTCGGGGTGGCTTACTCCTACGAGCAGTACTTC. It is translated as CASSVGVAYSYEQYF. Looking up the rest from reference TRBV11-2 and TRBJ2-7 gives the full variable domain: EAGVAQSPRYKIIEKRQSVAFWCNPISGHATLYWYQQILGQGPKLLIQFQNNGVVDDSQLPKDRFSAERLKGVDSTLKIQPAKLEDSAVYLCASSVGVAYSYEQYFGPGTRLTVT.

The rearrangement links TRBV5-5 to TRBJ2-7; D is perhaps TRBD1 or TRBD2 (5 bases each). The CDR3 contains 15 residues. Per the germline V gene, CDR1 is SGHKS and CDR2 is YYEKEE (reference sequence). Trimming removed 2 bases at V and 5 bases at J, with 17 bases between. In DNA form, the CDR3 reads TGTGCCAGCAGCTTCAGCTGGTCAGGGAGCAACGAGCAGTACTTC. Translating gives CASSFSWSGSNEQYF.

The rearrangement links TRBV19 to TRBJ2-1, with D possibly being TRBD1 (7 bases). From germline, CDR1 is LNHDA and CDR2 SQIVND (reference sequence). Trimming removed 5 bases at V and 4 bases at J, with 12 bases between. CDR3 length: 14 amino acids. The CDR3 region is CASSWRDSYNEQFF. For the CDR3, the DNA is TGTGCCAGTAGTTGGCGGGACAGTTACAATGAGCAGTTCTTC.

The chain has TRBV6-5 and TRBJ1-1; D gene unclear. Per germline, CDR1 MNHEY and CDR2 SVGAGI. The V gene lost 5 bases and the J gene lost 1 base, with 8 bases spanning the gap. The CDR3 consists of 13 residues. CDR3 residues: CASSRHPNTEAFF. CDR3 bases: TGTGCCAGCAGTCGCCACCCGAACACTGAAGCTTTCTTT.

The genes are TRBV10-1 and TRBJ1-1; 8 bases agree with TRBD1. The trim removed 8 bases at V and 6 bases at J, leaving 11 bases unmatched. The germline CDR1 and CDR2 sequences are WNHNN and SYGVQD (reference sequence). The CDR3 loop spans 14 amino acids. The CDR3 DNA reads TGCGCCAGCGGTGGGACAGGACTTGCGGCTGAAGCTTTCTTT. Residues: CASGGTGLAAEAFF.